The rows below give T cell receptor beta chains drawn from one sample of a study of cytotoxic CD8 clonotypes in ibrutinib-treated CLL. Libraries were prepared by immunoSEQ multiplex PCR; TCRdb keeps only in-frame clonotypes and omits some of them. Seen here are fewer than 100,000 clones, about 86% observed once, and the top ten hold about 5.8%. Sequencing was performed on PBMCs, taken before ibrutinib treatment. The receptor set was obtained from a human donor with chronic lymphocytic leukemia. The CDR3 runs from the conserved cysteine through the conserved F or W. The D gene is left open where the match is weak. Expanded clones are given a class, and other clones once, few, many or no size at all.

CSAGEPEQFF	TGCAGTGCTGGGGAGCCCGAGCAGTTCTTC	.	TRBV20-1	TRBJ2-1	.
CASSVVSGLETEAFF	TGTGCCAGCAGCGTAGTTTCGGGGTTGGAGACTGAAGCTTTCTTT	.	TRBV9	TRBJ1-1	.
CASSQELAGGNNEQFF	TGTGCCAGCTCACAAGAGTTAGCGGGAGGGAATAATGAGCAGTTCTTC	TRBD2	TRBV18	TRBJ2-1	.
CASSRDMDGYTF	TGTGCCAGCTCACGGGACATGGATGGCTACACCTTC	.	TRBV18	TRBJ1-2	.
CASSTPGLAGYNEQFF	TGTGCCAGCAGTACACCGGGACTAGCGGGCTACAATGAGCAGTTCTTC	TRBD2	TRBV11-1	TRBJ2-1	.
CASSLHGGQGGYEQYF	TGTGCCAGCAGTTTACATGGGGGACAGGGGGGTTACGAGCAGTACTTC	TRBD1	TRBV28	TRBJ2-7	.
CASSHNGMGGEQFF	TGTGCCAGCAGCCATAACGGGATGGGGGGTGAGCAGTTCTTC	.	TRBV4-2	TRBJ2-1	.
CAIRMTETEAFF	TGTGCCATCAGGATGACAGAGACTGAAGCTTTCTTT	.	TRBV10-3	TRBJ1-1	.
CASTPGAGGYRSYEQFF	TGTGCCAGCACCCCCGGCGCAGGGGGCTATAGATCTTATGAGCAGTTCTTC	TRBD1	TRBV27	TRBJ2-1	.
CASRRGQGGKNTEAFF	TGTGCCAGCAGAAGAGGACAGGGGGGGAAGAACACTGAAGCTTTCTTT	TRBD1	TRBV11-2	TRBJ1-1	.
CASSLAGGQGNEQFF	TGCGCCAGCAGCTTGGCCGGTGGACAGGGCAATGAGCAGTTCTTC	TRBD1	TRBV5-1	TRBJ2-1	.
CASSSPSSTPNYGYTF	TGTGCCAGCAGTTCACCCTCCAGTACCCCTAACTATGGCTACACCTTC	.	TRBV27	TRBJ1-2	.
CASSLAGRGSYEQYF	TGCGCCAGCAGCTTGGCGGGGCGAGGCTCCTACGAGCAGTACTTC	.	TRBV5-1	TRBJ2-7	.
CASSLPPSGDYNEQFF	TGTGCCAGCAGCTTACCGCCTAGCGGGGATTACAATGAGCAGTTCTTC	TRBD2	TRBV7-8	TRBJ2-1	.
CASSLIFGTGYSGELFF	TGTGCCAGCAGCTTAATCTTTGGGACAGGTTATTCCGGGGAGCTGTTTTTT	TRBD1	TRBV7-2	TRBJ2-2	.
CASSDRAITDTQYF	TGTGCCAGTAGTGATCGGGCGATCACAGATACGCAGTATTTT	.	TRBV19	TRBJ2-3	few
CASSDSLARHSYNEQFF	TGTGCCAGTAGTGACTCACTAGCGAGACACTCATACAATGAGCAGTTCTTC	TRBD2	TRBV19	TRBJ2-1	.
CASSGTSLSGANVLTF	TGTGCCAGCAGTGGGACCAGCCTCTCTGGGGCCAACGTCCTGACTTTC	.	TRBV6-1	TRBJ2-6	.
CASSFPRGYTGELFF	TGTGCCAGCAGCTTCCCTCGGGGATACACCGGGGAGCTGTTTTTT	.	TRBV7-9	TRBJ2-2	few
CASSQVTGQLRAEAFF	TGCGCCAGCAGCCAAGTAACAGGGCAATTGAGGGCTGAAGCTTTCTTT	.	TRBV4-1	TRBJ1-1	.
CAWSISHGGEKLFF	TGTGCCTGGAGTATCTCACACGGAGGAGAAAAACTGTTTTTT	.	TRBV30	TRBJ1-4	.
CASSLDRGHGYTF	TGTGCCAGCAGTCTGGACAGGGGTCATGGCTACACCTTC	TRBD1	TRBV5-4	TRBJ1-2	.
CASSPDRALSGELFF	TGTGCCAGCAGCCCGGACAGGGCGCTCTCCGGGGAGCTGTTTTTT	TRBD1	TRBV5-4	TRBJ2-2	.
CASSRTITGLTEAFF	TGTGCCAGCAGCCGGACGATCACAGGCCTCACTGAAGCTTTCTTT	.	TRBV4-2	TRBJ1-1	.
CASSQAWTGTPDQPQHF	TGCGCCAGCAGCCAAGCTTGGACAGGGACCCCAGATCAGCCCCAGCATTTT	TRBD1	TRBV4-1	TRBJ1-5	.
CAIRVAGVLDTQYF	TGTGCCATACGCGTAGCGGGAGTATTGGATACGCAGTATTTT	TRBD2	TRBV2	TRBJ2-3	.
CASSFQGQTLNGYTF	TGTGCCAGCAGTTTCCAGGGACAGACACTAAATGGCTACACCTTC	TRBD1	TRBV27	TRBJ1-2	.
CASSSYTPDRGPETQYF	TGTGCCAGCAGTTCCTATACGCCCGACAGGGGGCCGGAGACCCAGTACTTC	TRBD1	TRBV28	TRBJ2-5	.
CASRVPGQQPYGYTF	TGTGCCAGCCGAGTCCCGGGACAGCAACCCTATGGCTACACCTTC	TRBD1	TRBV6-1	TRBJ1-2	.
CATSNQRERHEQYF	TGTGCCACCAGCAACCAGCGGGAGAGGCACGAGCAGTACTTC	TRBD2	TRBV15	TRBJ2-7	.
CSVENTVNEQFF	TGCAGCGTTGAAAACACGGTGAATGAGCAGTTCTTC	.	TRBV29-1	TRBJ2-1	.
CASSPRPADRTLYGYTF	TGTGCCAGCTCACCACGGCCGGCTGACCGAACCCTCTATGGCTACACCTTC	.	TRBV18	TRBJ1-2	.
CASSVSGSYNEQFF	TGTGCCAGCAGCGTGAGCGGTTCCTACAATGAGCAGTTCTTC	.	TRBV9	TRBJ2-1	.
CASSRDSYEQYF	TGTGCCAGCAGTAGGGACAGCTACGAGCAGTACTTC	TRBD1	TRBV6-1	TRBJ2-7	.
CASSMGQGYQPQHF	TGTGCCAGTAGTATGGGACAGGGGTATCAGCCCCAGCATTTT	TRBD1	TRBV19	TRBJ1-5	medium-sized
CASSGQPSTDTQYF	TGCGCCAGCAGCGGACAGCCAAGCACAGATACGCAGTATTTT	.	TRBV5-1	TRBJ2-3	.
CASSLVRQGVGEQFF	TGCGCCAGCAGCTTGGTGAGACAGGGAGTGGGGGAGCAGTTCTTC	TRBD1	TRBV5-1	TRBJ2-1	.
CSVRLLAHEQFF	TGCAGCGTCCGCCTACTAGCACATGAGCAGTTCTTC	.	TRBV29-1	TRBJ2-1	.
CATSRVSGNQPQHF	TGTGCCACCAGCAGAGTCTCGGGGAACCAGCCCCAGCATTTT	.	TRBV15	TRBJ1-5	.